The text below deals with one T cell receptor beta chain. It lacks a known antigen. Base qualities are not at hand, and no much larger clone is one base apart. This sample is drawn from a study of blood T cells in healthy people across ages (dated by TCRdb to between 2015 and 2017). Background for the entire study: Template switching captured roughly one uniquely barcoded TCR beta cDNA molecule per two T cells in model experiments. Four age groups were formed from the donors: young (average 16 years), middle-aged (approximately 40), aged (about 62) and long-lived (about 80). Two additional independent replicas of 1 million unique cDNA reads from the same blood draw were analyzed for two donors (one aged 18 to 30 and one aged 80 or older). Using deep sequencing normalized with unique cDNA molecular identifiers, the study measured how TCR beta repertoire diversity changes with age. To avoid experimental bias, donors of different ages were randomly spread across the sequencing lanes.

Donors were 39 systemically healthy Caucasian individuals from Russia aged about 6 to 100 years. Around 10 milliliters of peripheral blood were drawn from each donor into EDTA-treated Vacutainer tubes. Ficoll-Paque density-gradient centrifugation was used to isolate PBMCs, with at least 6 million obtained per sample. Total RNA, at least 6 micrograms per sample, was extracted from PBMCs with Trizol reagent. For every donor, flow cytometry on a PBMC aliquot measured the percentage of naive CD45RAhigh/CD27high T cells. As encoded in the germline V gene, CDR1 is MNHNS while CDR2 is SASEGT. Counted from cysteine to phenylalanine, this CDR3 has 12 amino acids. Of the read, only the CDR3 DNA is kept; its 36 bases are in frame from base 1. Trimming removed 7 bases from V and 9 bases from J; the gene matches leave 6 bases unexplained. The paper as a whole reports these results and caveats: Compared with the aged group, the long-lived group had more naive CD4+ T cells, fewer expanded clones and increased TCR diversity, a pattern suggesting age selection. Because the CMV infection status of the donors was unknown, age-related changes in expanded clonotypes may potentially have been confounded. Observed TCR beta diversity per million T cells fell roughly linearly with age, and a significant reduction was already apparent by age about 43. The percentage of naive T cells measured by flow cytometry correlated strongly with observed TCR beta diversity. Estimates of total diversity based on one million sequenced T cells were considered lower bounds and underestimates. Conclusive comparison of naive and antigen-experienced compartments was prevented by the profiling of bulk unsorted PBMCs.

Libraries came from 5' RACE. Instrument on record: Illumina HiSeq 2500. A second about 7 to 11 cycle PCR used a sample-barcoded 5' primer and a J-beta primer mix. Each TCR beta cDNA molecule received a unique molecular identifier from a template-switch 5' adaptor carrying 12 random nucleotides. Each sample yielded at least 2.5 million CDR3-containing paired-end reads. First-strand cDNA synthesis was performed from all RNA using the Mint cDNA synthesis kit, with priming by a TRBC-specific oligonucleotide. Following uracil-DNA glycosylase treatment, all cDNA underwent a first 18-cycle PCR with the universal primers M1SS and BC2_uni_R. Per the original workflow: For normalization, 1 million high-quality reads were randomly selected from each sample, with every read carrying a distinct molecular identifier. Reads sharing molecular identifiers were discarded rather than binned into consensus sequences. CDR3 identification, clonotype clustering and error correction used MiTCR with a Q25 quality threshold and the strictest error-elimination algorithm. A nonparametric unseen species model using Euler transformation provided a lower-bound estimate of total TCR beta diversity. The public reads were reanalyzed by TCRdb: fastp trimming at Q25, MiXCR alignment, in-frame beta chains only. Rows with a matching CDR3 protein are joined into one entry that keeps the most common DNA and genes. The V and J calls come from TCRdb's annotation, not from the publication. Counted in this sample were about 1.7 million distinct CDR3 sequences; 28% of them appeared once. The top ten constitute about 8% of the sample.

Sequenced input: blood. The chain was built from TRBV6-1 and TRBJ2-1, and TRBD1 matches 7 of the central bases. The receptor comes from a woman in her twenties or thirties in good health. The DNA sequence is as follows: TGTGCCAGCATAGGGGGCTACTCTGAGCAGTTCTTC. It encodes CASIGGYSEQFF.